This TCR beta chain was found in a study of cytomegalovirus exposure and HLA in healthy donors. Notes on the study in general: Beyond CMV serostatus, there was no information to go on about immune exposure.

The V and J ends lost 6 bases and 2 bases respectively, with 17 bases between them. CDR1 MNHEY and CDR2 SVGAGI come from the germline V gene. The CDR3 covers 15 residues. About this clone: Its matching antigen is unknown.

13 Jbeta primers and 60 Vbeta primers were used for the PCR. The protocol was immunoSEQ multiplex PCR, while the TCRdb copy is restricted to in-frame clones and leaves out a portion. The sample holds 80,000 to 100,000 clones. The V and J genes are TRBV6-5 and TRBJ2-7, with D tentatively TRBD1 (6 bases). Specimen: PBMCs. The TCR was taken from a man between 50 and 59 years old in good health and CMV-seronegative. The CDR3 region has the DNA TGTGCCAGCAGCCCCGGGACATCGGTAACCTACGAGCAGTACTTC. Translated: CASSPGTSVTYEQYF.